The clone carrying this TCR beta chain was detected once. Its antigen remains unknown. The data belong to a study of neoadjuvant anti-PD-1 for oral cavity cancer. Findings and caveats of the study: Higher pretreatment Treg/Th17 ratios tracked higher pretreatment blood clonality.

Libraries were prepared by immunoSEQ multiplex PCR; TCRdb keeps only in-frame clonotypes and omits some of them. The data hold around 31,000 clones, with roughly 89% observed a single time. Germline assignment: CDR1 LNHDA and CDR2 SQIVND (reference sequence). Trimming took off 0 bases at V and 6 bases at J, with 17 bases between the two ends. The CDR3 runs to 16 residues. This sequence joins TRBV19 and TRBJ1-2; D is undetermined. This sequence originates from a person aged 35-79 years with oral cavity squamous cell carcinoma. The specimen was PBMCs, collected before nivolumab (anti-PD-1) treatment. The CDR3 coding sequence is TGTGCCAGTAGTATAGATTACGGGTCGGGAGTGGATGGCTACACCTTC. Protein: CASSIDYGSGVDGYTF. The variable domain in full, completed from reference TRBV19 and TRBJ1-2, reads DGGITQSPKYLFRKEGQNVTLSCEQNLNHDAMYWYRQDPGQGLRLIYYSQIVNDFQKGDIAEGYSVSREKKESFPLTVTSAQKNPTAFYLCASSIDYGSGVDGYTFGSGTRLTVV.